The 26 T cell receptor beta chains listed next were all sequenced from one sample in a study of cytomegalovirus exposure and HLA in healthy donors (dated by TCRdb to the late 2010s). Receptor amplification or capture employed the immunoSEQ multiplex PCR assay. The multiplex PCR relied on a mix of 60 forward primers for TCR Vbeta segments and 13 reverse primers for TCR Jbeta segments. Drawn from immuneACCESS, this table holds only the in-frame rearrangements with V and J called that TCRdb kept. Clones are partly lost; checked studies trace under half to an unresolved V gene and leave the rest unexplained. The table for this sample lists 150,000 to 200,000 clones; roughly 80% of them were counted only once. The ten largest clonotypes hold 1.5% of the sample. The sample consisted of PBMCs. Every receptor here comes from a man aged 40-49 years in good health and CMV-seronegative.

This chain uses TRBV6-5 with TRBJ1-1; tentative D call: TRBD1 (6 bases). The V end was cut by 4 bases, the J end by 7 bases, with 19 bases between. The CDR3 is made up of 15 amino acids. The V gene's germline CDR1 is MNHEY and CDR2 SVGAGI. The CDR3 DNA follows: TGTGCCAGCAGTTCATTCGGACAGCCGGTAGATGAAGCTTTCTTT. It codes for CASSSFGQPVDEAFF.

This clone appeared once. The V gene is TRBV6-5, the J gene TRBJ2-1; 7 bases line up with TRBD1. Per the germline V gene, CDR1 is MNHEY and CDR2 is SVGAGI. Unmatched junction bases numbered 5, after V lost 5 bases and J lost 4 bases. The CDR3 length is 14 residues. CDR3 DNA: TGTGCCAGCAGTCCCGGGACAGATTACAATGAGCAGTTCTTC. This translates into CASSPGTDYNEQFF.

The CDR3 protein is CASSSWAGTGPYNEQFF. The DNA for the CDR3 is TGTGCCAGCAGCTCTTGGGCCGGGACAGGGCCCTACAATGAGCAGTTCTTC. The chain recombines TRBV11-3 with TRBJ2-1, with 9 nucleotides matching TRBD1. The germline V gene has CDR1 SGHNT and CDR2 YENEEA. The CDR3 runs 17 residues. V shed 4 bases, J shed 2 bases, and the junction held 9 bases outside the gene matches.

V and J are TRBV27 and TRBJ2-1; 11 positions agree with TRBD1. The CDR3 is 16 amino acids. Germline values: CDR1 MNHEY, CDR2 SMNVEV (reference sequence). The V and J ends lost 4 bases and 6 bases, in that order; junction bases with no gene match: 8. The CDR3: CASSSGQGGVGNEQFF. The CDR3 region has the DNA TGTGCCAGCAGTTCGGGACAGGGGGGCGTAGGCAATGAGCAGTTCTTC.

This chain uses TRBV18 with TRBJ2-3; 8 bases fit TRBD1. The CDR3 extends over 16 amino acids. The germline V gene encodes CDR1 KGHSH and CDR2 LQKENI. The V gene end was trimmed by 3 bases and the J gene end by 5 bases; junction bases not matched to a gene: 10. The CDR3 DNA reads TGTGCCAGCTCACCGCCACAGGGGGGAGCGGGAGATACGCAGTATTTT. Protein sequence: CASSPPQGGAGDTQYF.

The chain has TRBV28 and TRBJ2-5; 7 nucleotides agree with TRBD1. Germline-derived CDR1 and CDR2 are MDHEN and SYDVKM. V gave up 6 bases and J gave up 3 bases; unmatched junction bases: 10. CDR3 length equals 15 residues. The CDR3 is CASRSLGGGKETQYF. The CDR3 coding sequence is TGTGCCAGCAGAAGCCTAGGGGGCGGAAAAGAGACCCAGTACTTC. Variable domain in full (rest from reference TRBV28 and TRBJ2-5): DVKVTQSSRYLVKRTGEKVFLECVQDMDHENMFWYRQDPGLGLRLIYFSYDVKMKEKGDIPEGYSVSREKKERFSLILESASTNQTSMYLCASRSLGGGKETQYFGPGTRLLVL.

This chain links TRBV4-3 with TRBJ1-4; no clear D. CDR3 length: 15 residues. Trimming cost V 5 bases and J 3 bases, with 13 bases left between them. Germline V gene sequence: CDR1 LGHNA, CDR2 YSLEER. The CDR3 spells CASSGRWQANEKLFF. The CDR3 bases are TGCGCCAGCAGCGGCAGGTGGCAGGCTAATGAAAAACTGTTTTTT.

CDR3 region: CASSFSRGQETQYF. The DNA of the CDR3 is TGTGCCAGCAGTTTTAGCAGGGGCCAAGAGACCCAGTACTTC. The chain is built from TRBV28 and TRBJ2-5, with a possible D match to TRBD1 (6 bases). V was pared by 3 bases and J by 1 base, with 9 bases between. The CDR3 has 14 amino acids. CDR1 is MDHEN and CDR2 is SYDVKM in the germline V gene.

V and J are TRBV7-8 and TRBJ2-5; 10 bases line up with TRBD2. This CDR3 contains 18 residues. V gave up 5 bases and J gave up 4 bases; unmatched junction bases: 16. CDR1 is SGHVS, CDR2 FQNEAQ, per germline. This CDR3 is CASSAIFGASGSRETQYF. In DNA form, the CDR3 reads TGTGCCAGCAGCGCGATCTTTGGGGCTAGCGGGAGTAGAGAGACCCAGTACTTC.

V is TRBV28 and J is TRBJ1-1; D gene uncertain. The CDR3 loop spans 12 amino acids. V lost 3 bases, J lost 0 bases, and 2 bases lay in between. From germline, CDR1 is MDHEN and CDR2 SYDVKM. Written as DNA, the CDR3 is TGTGCCAGCAGTTTTATGAACACTGAAGCTTTCTTT. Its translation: CASSFMNTEAFF.

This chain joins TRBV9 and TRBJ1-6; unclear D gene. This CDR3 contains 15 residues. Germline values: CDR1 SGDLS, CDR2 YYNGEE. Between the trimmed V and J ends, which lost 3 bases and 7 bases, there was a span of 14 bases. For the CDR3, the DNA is TGTGCCAGCAGCGCAACCGGGAATCCCAATTCACCCCTCCACTTT. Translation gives CASSATGNPNSPLHF.

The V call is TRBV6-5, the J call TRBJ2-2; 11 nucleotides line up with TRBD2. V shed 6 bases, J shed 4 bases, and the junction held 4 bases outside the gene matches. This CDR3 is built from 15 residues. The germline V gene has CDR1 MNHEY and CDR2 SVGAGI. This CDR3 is CASRLLAGVTGELFF. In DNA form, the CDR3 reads TGTGCCAGCAGGCTACTAGCGGGAGTCACCGGGGAGCTGTTTTTT.

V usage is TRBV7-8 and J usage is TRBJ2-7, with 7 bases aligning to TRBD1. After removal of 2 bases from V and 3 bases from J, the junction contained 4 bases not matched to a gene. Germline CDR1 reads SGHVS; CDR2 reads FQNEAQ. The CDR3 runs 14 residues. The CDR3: CASSLPTGFYEQYF. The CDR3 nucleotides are TGTGCCAGCAGCTTACCGACAGGGTTCTACGAGCAGTACTTC.

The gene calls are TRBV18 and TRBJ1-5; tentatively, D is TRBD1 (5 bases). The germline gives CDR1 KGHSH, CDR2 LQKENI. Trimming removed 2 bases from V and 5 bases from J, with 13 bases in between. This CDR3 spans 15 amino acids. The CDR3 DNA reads TGTGCCAGCTCACCAGGGGGGGTTGGGGATCAGCCCCAGCATTTT. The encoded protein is CASSPGGVGDQPQHF. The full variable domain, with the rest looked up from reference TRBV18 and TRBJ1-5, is NAGVMQNPRHLVRRRGQEARLRCSPMKGHSHVYWYRQLPEEGLKFMVYLQKENIIDESGMPKERFSAEFPKEGPSILRIQQVVRGDSAAYFCASSPGGVGDQPQHFGDGTRLSIL.

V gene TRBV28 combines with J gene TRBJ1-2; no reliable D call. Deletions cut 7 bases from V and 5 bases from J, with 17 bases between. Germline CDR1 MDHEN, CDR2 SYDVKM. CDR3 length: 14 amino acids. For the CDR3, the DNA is TGTGCCAGCAATGTGGAAGGAGAAGGTTATGGCTACACCTTC. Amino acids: CASNVEGEGYGYTF.

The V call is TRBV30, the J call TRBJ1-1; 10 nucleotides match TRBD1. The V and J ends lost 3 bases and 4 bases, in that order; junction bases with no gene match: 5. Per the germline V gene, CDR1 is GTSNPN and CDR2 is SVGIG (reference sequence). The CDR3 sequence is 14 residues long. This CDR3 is CAWSPDRGLTEAFF. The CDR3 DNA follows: TGTGCCTGGAGCCCTGACAGGGGGCTCACTGAAGCTTTCTTT.

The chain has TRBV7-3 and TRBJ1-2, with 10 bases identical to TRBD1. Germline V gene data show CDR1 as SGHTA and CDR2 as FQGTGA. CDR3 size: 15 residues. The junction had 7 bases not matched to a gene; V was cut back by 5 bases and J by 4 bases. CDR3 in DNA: TGTGCCAGCAGCCAGACAGGGGGCGCTGCCTATGGCTACACCTTC. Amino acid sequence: CASSQTGGAAYGYTF.

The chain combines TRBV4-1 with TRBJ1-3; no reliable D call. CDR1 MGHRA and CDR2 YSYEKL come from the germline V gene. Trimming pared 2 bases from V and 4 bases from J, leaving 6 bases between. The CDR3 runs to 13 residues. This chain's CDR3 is CASSQQVGNTIYF. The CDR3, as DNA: TGCGCCAGCAGCCAACAGGTCGGAAACACCATATATTTT.

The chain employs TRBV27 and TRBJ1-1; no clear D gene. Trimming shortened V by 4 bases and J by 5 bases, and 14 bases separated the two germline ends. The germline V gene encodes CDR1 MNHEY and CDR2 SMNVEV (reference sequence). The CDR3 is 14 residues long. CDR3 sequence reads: CASSSQMRRTEAFF. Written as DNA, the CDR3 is TGTGCCAGCAGTTCTCAGATGCGGCGTACTGAAGCTTTCTTT.

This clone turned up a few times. The CDR3: CASSEGQGAVYEQYF. In DNA, the CDR3 is TGTGCCAGCAGTGAAGGACAGGGGGCGGTCTACGAGCAGTACTTC. The J gene is TRBJ2-7, the V gene TRBV6-1; 10 bases map to TRBD1. Germline lookup yields CDR1 MNHNS and CDR2 SASEGT. Trimming at V came to 1 base and at J to 3 bases, leaving 3 bases not matched to a gene. This CDR3 region has 15 residues.

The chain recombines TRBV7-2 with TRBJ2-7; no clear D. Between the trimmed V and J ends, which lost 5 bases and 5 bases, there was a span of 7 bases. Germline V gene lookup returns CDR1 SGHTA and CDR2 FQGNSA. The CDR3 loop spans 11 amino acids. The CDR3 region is CASSPRDEQYF. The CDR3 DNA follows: TGTGCCAGCAGCCCCCGGGACGAGCAGTACTTC.

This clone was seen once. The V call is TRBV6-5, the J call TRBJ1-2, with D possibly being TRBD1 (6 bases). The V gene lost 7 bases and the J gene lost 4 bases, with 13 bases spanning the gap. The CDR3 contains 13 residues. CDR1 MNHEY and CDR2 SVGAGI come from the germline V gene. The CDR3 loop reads CASKEGGSYGYTF. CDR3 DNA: TGTGCCAGCAAGGAGGGGGGGAGCTATGGCTACACCTTC.

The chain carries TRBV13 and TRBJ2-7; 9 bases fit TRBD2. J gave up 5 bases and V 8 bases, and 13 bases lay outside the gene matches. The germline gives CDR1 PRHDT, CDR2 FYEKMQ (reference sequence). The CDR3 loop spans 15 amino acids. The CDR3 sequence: CASSQPGTSINEQYF. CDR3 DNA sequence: TGTGCCAGCTCACAACCCGGGACTAGCATCAACGAGCAGTACTTC.

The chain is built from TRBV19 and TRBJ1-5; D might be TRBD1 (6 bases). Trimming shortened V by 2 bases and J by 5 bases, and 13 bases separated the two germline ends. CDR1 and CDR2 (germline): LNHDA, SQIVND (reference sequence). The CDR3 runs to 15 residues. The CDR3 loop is CASSIWGPSDQPQHF. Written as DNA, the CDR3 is TGTGCCAGTAGTATATGGGGGCCCTCTGATCAGCCCCAGCATTTT. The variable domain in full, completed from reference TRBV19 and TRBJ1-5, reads DGGITQSPKYLFRKEGQNVTLSCEQNLNHDAMYWYRQDPGQGLRLIYYSQIVNDFQKGDIAEGYSVSREKKESFPLTVTSAQKNPTAFYLCASSIWGPSDQPQHFGDGTRLSIL.

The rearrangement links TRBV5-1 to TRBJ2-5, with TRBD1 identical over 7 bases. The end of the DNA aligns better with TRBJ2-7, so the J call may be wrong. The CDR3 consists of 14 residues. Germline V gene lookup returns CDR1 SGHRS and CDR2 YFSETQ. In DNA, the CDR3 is TGCGCCAGCAGCCTGAGACAGGGCACTTACGAGCAGTACTTC. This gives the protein CASSLRQGTYEQYF.

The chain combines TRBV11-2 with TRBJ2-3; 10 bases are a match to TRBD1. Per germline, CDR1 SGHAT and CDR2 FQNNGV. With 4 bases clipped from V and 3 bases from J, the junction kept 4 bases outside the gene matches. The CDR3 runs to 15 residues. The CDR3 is CASSSGTGATDTQYF. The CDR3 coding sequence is TGTGCCAGCAGCTCCGGGACAGGGGCGACAGATACGCAGTATTTT.